This T cell receptor beta chain was found in a study of molecular identifiers for immune sequencing clone quantification. Study-level results: Clones carrying above 20 RNA copies accounted for over 99% of effector molecules, under 1% in naive cells.

For bulk TCR libraries, previously described methods and listed TCR primers were used. TCRdb re-derived calls from the PCR reads in MiXCR, one entry per CDR3 protein. Among under 800,000 distinct CDR3 sequences, about 25% were seen once, and the ten largest hold 0.78%. Between 20,000 and 1,000,000 sorted cells, with 10%, 30% or 50% RNA, yielded naive CD8 libraries. Isolation of naive CD8 T cells was achieved by sorting on a CD8+CD4-CCR7+CD45RA+ phenotype. Of note for this clonotype: The antigen is undetermined.

The sequence was obtained from a human donor in good health. Some libraries in this study had Jurkat cell RNA spiked in. Sequencing was carried out using naive CD8+ T cells from blood, with Jurkat cell RNA spiked in. Subset described: FACS-sorted CD8+CD4-CCR7+CD45RA+ naive T cells.

CDR3 amino acids: CASSQAGNSADEQYF. In DNA, the CDR3 is TGCGCCAGCAGCCAAGCCGGGAACTCAGCCGACGAGCAGTACTTC. The J gene is TRBJ2-7, the V gene TRBV4-1; perhaps TRBD2 as D (5 bases). The CDR3 consists of 15 residues. Germline lookup yields CDR1 MGHRA and CDR2 YSYEKL. The V end lost 1 base, the J end lost 5 bases, and 15 bases lay between the germline ends.